These 20 T cell receptor beta chains came from one sample sequenced in a study of blood T cell repertoires in COVID-19. Profiling relied on immunoSEQ multiplex PCR, and the TCRdb table lists in-frame clones only, not all of them. The table shows about 270,000 clones, with less than 90% occurring only once. Material for sequencing was peripheral blood. These receptors came from a human donor in a cohort sampled during active COVID-19.

The gene calls are TRBV18 and TRBJ1-1, with 8 bases lining up with TRBD1. V was pared by 6 bases and J by 3 bases, with 3 bases of the junction left unmatched. The V gene's germline CDR1 is KGHSH and CDR2 LQKENI. The CDR3 runs 13 residues. Here the CDR3 DNA reads TGTGCCAGCTCTCCGGACAGGGACACTGAAGCTTTCTTT. Translation gives CASSPDRDTEAFF.

The chain links TRBV27 to TRBJ1-2; 7 positions match TRBD1. In germline, CDR1 is MNHEY, CDR2 SMNVEV (reference sequence). The V and J ends lost 6 bases and 8 bases, in that order; junction bases with no gene match: 12. This CDR3 spans 14 amino acids. The CDR3 reads CASSPTGLLGGYTF. The CDR3, as DNA: TGTGCCAGCAGCCCGACAGGGCTCCTAGGGGGCTACACCTTC.

The genes are TRBV5-1 and TRBJ1-4; possibly TRBD1 for D (5 bases). Germline assignment: CDR1 SGHRS and CDR2 YFSETQ. V lost 4 bases, J lost 7 bases, and 17 bases lay in between. The CDR3 contains 15 residues. In nucleotides, the CDR3 is TGCGCCAGCAGCACATCCGGGACTGGGCGTGAAAAACTGTTTTTT. This encodes CASSTSGTGREKLFF.

The rearrangement uses TRBV5-1 and TRBJ2-2; D perhaps matches TRBD2 (5 bases). This CDR3 comprises 14 residues. The germline V gene has CDR1 SGHRS and CDR2 YFSETQ. Trimming left V 4 bases short and J 4 bases short, with 11 bases between. The CDR3 reads CASSPEVLTGELFF. CDR3 DNA: TGCGCCAGCAGCCCGGAGGTCCTCACCGGGGAGCTGTTTTTT.

This chain joins TRBV4-3 and TRBJ2-3; 13 bases align to TRBD2. This CDR3 comprises 17 residues. V lost 4 bases and J lost 3; bases outside the gene matches: 7. Germline CDR1 reads LGHNA; CDR2 reads YSLEER. The CDR3 DNA reads as TGCGCCAGCAGCCGAGACCTACTAGCGGGAGGGACAGATACGCAGTATTTT. Protein product: CASSRDLLAGGTDTQYF.

V is TRBV5-1 and J is TRBJ2-1, with a tentative D call TRBD2 (5 bases). Germline CDR1 SGHRS, CDR2 YFSETQ. Trimming stripped 5 bases from V and 6 bases from J, with 18 bases between. The CDR3 consists of 15 residues. In nucleotides, the CDR3 is TGCGCCAGCAGACCCAGCGGAAACCGAGTCAATGAGCAGTTCTTC. The encoded protein is CASRPSGNRVNEQFF. Supplemented by reference TRBV5-1 and TRBJ2-1, the full variable domain reads KAGVTQTPRYLIKTRGQQVTLSCSPISGHRSVSWYQQTPGQGLQFLFEYFSETQRNKGNFPGRFSGRQFSNSRSEMNVSTLELGDSALYLCASRPSGNRVNEQFFGPGTRLTVL.

CDR3: CASSLLLGYTF. The CDR3 DNA reads as TGTGCCAGCAGCTTGTTACTTGGCTACACCTTC. The chain employs TRBV5-8 and TRBJ1-2, with unresolved D. The CDR3 totals 11 residues. CDR1 SGHTS and CDR2 YDEGEE come from the germline V gene. Trimming took off 1 base at V and 7 bases at J, with 5 bases between the two ends.

A single count supports this clone. The V and J genes are TRBV18 and TRBJ1-1, with 8 nucleotides matching TRBD1. The CDR3 spans 17 residues. Losses at the gene ends were 3 bases for V and 3 bases for J; bases not matched to a gene: 12. CDR1 is KGHSH and CDR2 is LQKENI in the germline V gene. CDR3 residues: CASSPGTGNLPHTEAFF. In DNA, the CDR3 is TGTGCCAGCTCACCCGGGACAGGCAACTTACCCCACACTGAAGCTTTCTTT.

The chain couples TRBV7-8 to TRBJ2-3, with TRBD2 matching over 8 bases. Per germline, CDR1 SGHVS and CDR2 FQNEAQ. Unmatched junction bases numbered 12, after V lost 4 bases and J lost 6 bases. The CDR3 covers 16 residues. CDR3 loop: CASSWQSGTRGDTQYF. The CDR3 nucleotides are TGTGCCAGCAGCTGGCAGTCCGGGACTAGGGGCGATACGCAGTATTTT.

The chain is built from TRBV7-2 and TRBJ2-7, with TRBD1 identical over 11 bases. This CDR3 contains 16 residues. With 5 bases clipped from V and 7 bases from J, the junction kept 13 bases outside the gene matches. From germline, CDR1 is SGHTA and CDR2 FQGNSA. The DNA for the CDR3 is TGTGCCAGCAGCCAGAGAGGGACAGGGGGTACTTGGGAGCAGTACTTC. Its protein product is CASSQRGTGGTWEQYF.

This chain links TRBV7-6 with TRBJ2-3; D is possibly TRBD2 (7 bases). The germline V gene has CDR1 SGHVS and CDR2 FNYEAQ. V was clipped by 5 bases and J by 1 base, with 19 bases between them. The CDR3 loop spans 17 amino acids. The CDR3 DNA sequence: TGTGCCAGCAGCCCACGGGGGCGGGAGCGGGGCACAGATACGCAGTATTTT. Amino acids: CASSPRGRERGTDTQYF.

The genes are TRBV4-1 and TRBJ2-7, with D possibly matching TRBD2 (7 bases). CDR1 is MGHRA, CDR2 YSYEKL, per germline. V gave up 0 bases and J gave up 6 bases, with 12 bases separating them. The CDR3 is 14 amino acids. CDR3 sequence (DNA): TGCGCCAGCAGCCAAGAAGGGGGAGGGCGCGAGCAGTACTTC. It yields the protein CASSQEGGGREQYF.

J is TRBJ1-4 and V is TRBV5-1; the D is unclear. The CDR3 extends over 14 amino acids. CDR1 and CDR2 (germline): SGHRS, YFSETQ. The V end was cut by 4 bases, the J end by 8 bases, with 15 bases between. CDR3 sequence (DNA): TGCGCCAGCAGCCCTGGAGAGGGCCGGGAAAAACTGTTTTTT. Protein sequence: CASSPGEGREKLFF.

This sequence joins TRBV27 and TRBJ1-1; D is uncertain. With 0 bases removed from V and 5 bases from J, the gap between germline ends came to 16 bases. Germline lookup yields CDR1 MNHEY and CDR2 SMNVEV (reference sequence). This CDR3 spans 16 amino acids. The CDR3 DNA reads as TGTGCCAGCAGTTTATCGATGAGGGCGCGGAAGACTGAAGCTTTCTTT. Amino acid sequence: CASSLSMRARKTEAFF.

This clone has more than one count but fewer than ten. This chain links TRBV11-1 with TRBJ1-2, with TRBD1 as a possible D gene (5 bases). The germline V gene has CDR1 SGHAT and CDR2 FQDESV (reference sequence). The CDR3 runs 13 residues. V lost 3 bases and J lost 7, with 12 bases in between. CDR3 residues: CASSFSGSGGYTF. CDR3 coding DNA: TGTGCCAGCAGCTTTTCAGGGTCTGGTGGCTACACCTTC.

This chain links TRBV21-1 with TRBJ1-5; TRBD1, the D gene given by the table, was not confirmed from the DNA. TRBV21-1 is marked as a pseudogene. The CDR3 runs to 15 residues. The CDR3 nucleotides read TGTGCCAGCAGCAAAGCGGGCAGGGGTAAACAGCCCCAGCATTTT. Translation gives CASSKAGRGKQPQHF.

The V gene is TRBV3-1 (or the pseudogene TRBV3-2), the J gene TRBJ1-2, with 7 bases identical to TRBD1. The junction had 5 bases not matched to a gene; V was cut back by 5 bases and J by 5 bases. The germline gives CDR1 LGHDT, CDR2 YNNKEL (reference sequence). The CDR3 sequence is 13 residues long. The CDR3 DNA follows: TGTGCCAGCAGCGAGAGACAGGGATATGGCTACACCTTC. Amino acid sequence: CASSERQGYGYTF.

This chain links TRBV20-1 with TRBJ2-6; D is unresolved. CDR3 length equals 15 residues. Germline values: CDR1 DFQATT, CDR2 SNEGSKA (reference sequence). The V end was cut by 3 bases, the J end by 3 bases, with 12 bases between. The DNA of the CDR3 is TGCAGTGCTAGTCCCCCAGGTGGTGGGGCCAACGTCCTGACTTTC. Translation gives CSASPPGGGANVLTF.

The CDR3 DNA sequence: TGTGCCAGCAGCACTAGTGAGTCTAACTATGGCTACACCTTC. As protein: CASSTSESNYGYTF. The V gene is TRBV9, the J gene TRBJ1-2; no reliable D call. This CDR3 spans 14 amino acids. Germline values: CDR1 SGDLS, CDR2 YYNGEE. The V end was cut by 4 bases, the J end by 0 bases, with 10 bases between.

The V call is TRBV19, the J call TRBJ2-7; D call uncertain. The CDR3 is 13 amino acids. The ends were cut back, 6 bases at V and 0 bases at J, with 9 bases in the middle. Germline V gene data show CDR1 as LNHDA and CDR2 as SQIVND (reference sequence). CDR3 region: CASRGLTSYEQYF. CDR3 bases: TGTGCCAGTAGGGGCCTGACCTCCTACGAGCAGTACTTC.